This T cell receptor beta chain appears in the sequencing data of a study of beta chain features in type 1 diabetes. General study points: Type 1 diabetes patients had TCRB CDR3s that were shorter (moderately but significantly so) in all four CD4+ subsets.

The junction had 11 bases not matched to a gene; V was cut back by 6 bases and J by 3 bases. The CDR3 loop spans 16 amino acids. CDR1 is MGHDK, CDR2 SYGVNS, per germline. This clone was found a few times. Its antigen is unidentified. The authors reverse transcribed all of the isolated RNA, so sequencing captured expressed TCRB transcripts. Profiled with immunoSEQ multiplex PCR; TCRdb holds only in-frame clones, not every one. The sample carries under 850,000 clones, roughly 13% recorded once. The rearrangement joins TRBV25-1 to TRBJ2-5, with 9 bases that match TRBD1. This receptor was taken from a man aged 18 to 29 with type 1 diabetes. The sequencing input was naive CD4+ T cells from blood. The CDR3 loop reads CASSGHLGTGKETQYF. CDR3 nucleotides: TGTGCCAGCAGCGGACACTTAGGGACAGGGAAAGAGACCCAGTACTTC.